This T cell receptor beta chain came from a study of beta chain features in type 1 diabetes. Points from the study as a whole: TCRB rearrangement may or may not be influenced by HLA type; here this remained unresolved. Researchers reported that naive, central memory and Treg TCRB repertoires appeared more similar in patients than in healthy donors.

The collection from each donor was one heparinised blood draw averaging about 116 mL. The isolated RNA, all of it, was reverse transcribed, so expressed TCRB transcripts were what got sequenced. An average roughly 3.6 million reads came from naive, central memory and regulatory T cell samples. Produced via immunoSEQ multiplex PCR; TCRdb's table is partial and in-frame only. The table includes around 500,000 clones, about an eighth detected once. About this clone: Its antigen is as yet unknown.

Trimming stripped 5 bases from V and 0 bases from J, with 7 bases between. The CDR3 length is 12 residues. CDR1 is SQVTM and CDR2 is ANQGSEA in the germline V gene. The receptor comes from a woman under 30 in good health. The rearrangement uses TRBV29-1 and TRBJ2-5; no clear D gene. Sequencing was done on a sample of naive CD4+ T cells from blood. The CDR3 DNA sequence: TGCAGCGTTCAGCTCCACCAAGAGACCCAGTACTTC. Protein product: CSVQLHQETQYF.